This TCR beta chain was captured by sequencing in a study of T cell repertoires in cytomegalovirus infection (dated by TCRdb to between 2019 and 2020). Looking at the study overall: Recently identified HLA-C-restricted CMV epitopes, whose presentation resists viral immunomodulation, were targeted by peptide stimulations together with well-studied HLA-B-restricted epitopes. Donor HLA type was relevant to the analysis, because carriage of CMV infection together with the matching HLA type was indicated by public TCR beta signatures. Overall study results and their limits: Cumulative frequency of public TCR beta family members discriminated carriers of CMV infection plus the relevant HLA type in this cohort and an independent roughly 330-donor cohort. The ex vivo response was dominated by HLA-C-restricted CMV-specific TCR beta clonotypes, which also provided the single most frequent clonotype in two of eight donors.

Trimming takes 5 bases from V and 5 bases from J, and the germline ends sit 16 bases apart. CDR1 and CDR2 were assigned from the germline V gene as MNHNS and SASEGT. Spanning cysteine to phenylalanine, the CDR3 consists of 16 amino acids. Only CDR3 DNA remains: 48 bases, in frame from the first base. Sequencing was performed on an Illumina HiSeq 1500. TCRdb cleaned the public reads at Q25 with fastp, built clones with MiXCR and kept in-frame beta chains. A single entry per CDR3 protein holds the most common genes and DNA from its merged rows. In all, the sample holds roughly 800,000 distinct CDR3 sequences, and just under 30% of those were seen once. The ten largest account for 13% of the sample. Reading the label with the study, this specimen's treatment or condition is: in vitro stimulation with specific CMV peptide epitopes to enrich CMV-specific T cells. This clonotype was observed once. Which antigen it targets is not known. No base qualities exist here, and no much larger clone lies one base off it. Evidence from a single read is weak.

The chain is made from TRBV6-1 and TRBJ2-6; the D gene is possibly TRBD1 or TRBD2, with 5 bases matching each. This clonotype was obtained from a human donor in good health (CMV status not recorded). Some clones in this sample may be carry-over from other donors' samples. Here the sequenced sample was cultured CD8+ T cells from PBMCs, taken from culture after CMV antigen stimulation. The DNA sequence is as follows: TGTGCCAGCAGTTATGGGTCCTGGGACCGGGCCAACGTCCTGACTTTC. Its protein reads: CASSYGSWDRANVLTF.